This is a list of T cell receptor beta chains from one sample in a study of regulatory T cells in long-lasting Graves disease. MiXCR, run by TCRdb on the multiplex PCR reads, gives a single entry per CDR3 protein. The table lists about 210,000 distinct CDR3 sequences, 15% to 20% of them singletons. These data were likewise used in another study, on T cells in Graves' hyperthyroidism and ophthalmopathy.

Sequencing used peripheral blood mononuclear cells (PBMCs), obtained at new diagnosis, from a patient treated with antithyroid drugs. The receptor set was obtained from a young woman with Graves disease. Both conserved end residues are part of each CDR3. The order of the fields is D gene, J gene, clone size, V gene, CDR3 protein, CDR3 DNA. A D gene is named only where the DNA matches it firmly. Clone size is shown for a subset of rows, as once, few, many or a class of expanded clone.

d_gene: NA
j_gene: TRBJ2-1
abundance: NA
v_gene: TRBV6-2/TRBV6-3
CDR3aa: CASSYLRAYNEQFF
CDR3nt: TGTGCCAGCAGTTACCTTCGGGCCTACAATGAGCAGTTCTTC

d_gene: NA
j_gene: TRBJ2-6
abundance: many
v_gene: TRBV12-3/TRBV12-4
CDR3aa: CATKSGGGYSGANVLTF
CDR3nt: TGTGCCACTAAGTCTGGCGGAGGATACTCTGGGGCCAACGTCCTGACTTTC

d_gene: TRBD1
j_gene: TRBJ1-4
abundance: many
v_gene: TRBV30
CDR3aa: CAWSEGTDEKLFF
CDR3nt: TGTGCCTGGAGTGAAGGGACAGATGAAAAACTGTTTTTT

d_gene: TRBD2
j_gene: TRBJ2-7
abundance: many
v_gene: TRBV11-3
CDR3aa: CASSLVTSGGYEQYF
CDR3nt: TGTGCCAGCAGCTTAGTTACTAGCGGGGGCTACGAGCAGTACTTC

d_gene: TRBD2
j_gene: TRBJ2-1
abundance: NA
v_gene: TRBV12-3/TRBV12-4
CDR3aa: CASSFSGGAGEQFF
CDR3nt: TGTGCCAGCAGTTTTAGCGGGGGGGCCGGGGAGCAGTTCTTC

d_gene: NA
j_gene: TRBJ2-7
abundance: NA
v_gene: TRBV2
CDR3aa: CASSEGRAGSHEQYF
CDR3nt: TGTGCCAGCAGTGAAGGACGTGCGGGGTCCCACGAGCAGTACTTC

d_gene: TRBD2
j_gene: TRBJ2-5
abundance: many
v_gene: TRBV28
CDR3aa: CASSSAGGAVETQYF
CDR3nt: TGTGCCAGCAGTTCCGCGGGAGGGGCAGTAGAGACCCAGTACTTC

d_gene: TRBD1
j_gene: TRBJ2-2
abundance: NA
v_gene: TRBV6-1
CDR3aa: CASSARTGKPTGELFF
CDR3nt: TGTGCCAGCAGTGCCCGGACAGGGAAACCCACCGGGGAGCTGTTTTTT

d_gene: NA
j_gene: TRBJ1-1
abundance: many
v_gene: TRBV20-1
CDR3aa: CSARDPRRGGNTEAFF
CDR3nt: TGCAGTGCTAGAGATCCTCGCCGGGGGGGGAACACTGAAGCTTTCTTT

d_gene: TRBD1
j_gene: TRBJ2-7
abundance: many
v_gene: TRBV6-1
CDR3aa: CASSLERGRGEQYF
CDR3nt: TGTGCCAGCAGCCTCGAGAGGGGGCGCGGGGAGCAGTACTTC

d_gene: NA
j_gene: TRBJ1-6
abundance: NA
v_gene: TRBV11-2
CDR3aa: CASSLDSGLRPLHF
CDR3nt: TGTGCCAGCAGCTTAGATTCGGGACTCAGACCCCTCCACTTT

d_gene: NA
j_gene: TRBJ1-4
abundance: few
v_gene: TRBV9
CDR3aa: CASSVAGAYNEKLFF
CDR3nt: TGTGCCAGCAGCGTAGCGGGTGCATATAATGAAAAACTGTTTTTT

d_gene: NA
j_gene: TRBJ2-5
abundance: many
v_gene: TRBV10-3
CDR3aa: CAISNRGGETQYF
CDR3nt: TGTGCCATCAGTAACAGGGGAGGGGAGACCCAGTACTTC

d_gene: NA
j_gene: TRBJ2-2
abundance: NA
v_gene: TRBV18
CDR3aa: CASSPPGVYGGELFF
CDR3nt: TGTGCCAGCTCACCACCGGGGGTGTACGGCGGGGAGCTGTTTTTT

d_gene: NA
j_gene: TRBJ2-7
abundance: NA
v_gene: TRBV29-1
CDR3aa: CSVLDIYEQYF
CDR3nt: TGCAGCGTCCTGGACATCTACGAGCAGTACTTC

d_gene: NA
j_gene: TRBJ2-2
abundance: many
v_gene: TRBV9
CDR3aa: CASSPTPAAGELFF
CDR3nt: TGTGCCAGCAGCCCCACCCCCGCGGCCGGGGAGCTGTTTTTT

d_gene: TRBD1
j_gene: TRBJ1-2
abundance: few
v_gene: TRBV19
CDR3aa: CASSMSPYRGRDYGYTF
CDR3nt: TGTGCCAGTAGTATGTCCCCCTACAGGGGCCGCGACTATGGCTACACCTTC

d_gene: TRBD2
j_gene: TRBJ2-3
abundance: NA
v_gene: TRBV27
CDR3aa: CASSLLLAGGSYTQYF
CDR3nt: TGTGCCAGCAGTTTACTGCTAGCGGGAGGTTCGTATACGCAGTATTTT

d_gene: TRBD2
j_gene: TRBJ2-1
abundance: many
v_gene: TRBV24-1
CDR3aa: CATSVSSGSSYNEQFF
CDR3nt: TGTGCCACCAGTGTCTCTAGCGGGAGCTCCTACAATGAGCAGTTCTTC

d_gene: NA
j_gene: TRBJ1-2
abundance: NA
v_gene: TRBV3-1
CDR3aa: CASSHLRDLPRGYTF
CDR3nt: TGTGCCAGCAGCCATTTGAGGGACCTCCCCCGGGGCTACACCTTC

d_gene: NA
j_gene: TRBJ2-7
abundance: NA
v_gene: TRBV6-1
CDR3aa: CASSRGQAGAYEQYF
CDR3nt: TGTGCCAGCAGTCGGGGACAGGCGGGGGCCTACGAGCAGTACTTC

d_gene: TRBD1
j_gene: TRBJ1-2
abundance: many
v_gene: TRBV3-1
CDR3aa: CASSWWTGETGYTF
CDR3nt: TGTGCCAGCAGTTGGTGGACAGGGGAAACTGGCTACACCTTC

d_gene: TRBD1
j_gene: TRBJ1-5
abundance: NA
v_gene: TRBV6-1
CDR3aa: CASKRGAGQGPEAQHF
CDR3nt: TGTGCCAGCAAGCGGGGAGCGGGACAGGGGCCTGAGGCCCAGCATTTT

d_gene: NA
j_gene: TRBJ1-1
abundance: many
v_gene: TRBV6-1
CDR3aa: CASGALPNTEAFF
CDR3nt: TGTGCCAGTGGAGCTCTCCCGAACACTGAAGCTTTCTTT

d_gene: TRBD2
j_gene: TRBJ2-3
abundance: many
v_gene: TRBV4-1
CDR3aa: CASSQEGSGSRTDTQYF
CDR3nt: TGCGCCAGCAGCCAAGAAGGAAGCGGGAGTCGGACAGATACGCAGTATTTT

d_gene: NA
j_gene: TRBJ2-3
abundance: many
v_gene: TRBV15
CDR3aa: CATSSGGSTDTQYF
CDR3nt: TGTGCCACCAGCAGTGGAGGGTCTACAGATACGCAGTATTTT

d_gene: TRBD1
j_gene: TRBJ1-1
abundance: many
v_gene: TRBV10-1
CDR3aa: CASSSDRGSTEAFF
CDR3nt: TGCGCCAGCAGTTCGGACAGGGGGAGCACTGAAGCTTTCTTT

d_gene: NA
j_gene: TRBJ1-1
abundance: NA
v_gene: TRBV2
CDR3aa: CASSSFRVAEAFF
CDR3nt: TGTGCCAGCAGTTCTTTCAGGGTGGCTGAAGCTTTCTTT

d_gene: NA
j_gene: TRBJ1-1
abundance: many
v_gene: TRBV18
CDR3aa: CASSRGQNTEAFF
CDR3nt: TGTGCCAGCTCACGGGGACAGAACACTGAAGCTTTCTTT

d_gene: TRBD1
j_gene: TRBJ2-1
abundance: NA
v_gene: TRBV6-4
CDR3aa: CASSDSGQGDYNEQFF
CDR3nt: TGTGCCAGCAGTGACTCGGGACAGGGGGATTACAATGAGCAGTTCTTC

d_gene: TRBD1
j_gene: TRBJ1-5
abundance: NA
v_gene: TRBV4-1
CDR3aa: CASSHDRDSNQPQHF
CDR3nt: TGCGCCAGCAGCCATGACAGGGATAGCAATCAGCCCCAGCATTTT

d_gene: NA
j_gene: TRBJ1-2
abundance: many
v_gene: TRBV6-1
CDR3aa: CASSGQANYGYTF
CDR3nt: TGTGCCAGCAGTGGACAGGCGAACTATGGCTACACCTTC

d_gene: TRBD2
j_gene: TRBJ2-7
abundance: many
v_gene: TRBV9
CDR3aa: CASSPGLPAYEQYF
CDR3nt: TGTGCCAGCAGCCCGGGACTACCTGCCTACGAGCAGTACTTC

d_gene: TRBD1
j_gene: TRBJ1-5
abundance: NA
v_gene: TRBV16
CDR3aa: CASSHLSDREEDQPQHF
CDR3nt: TGTGCCAGCAGCCACCTCTCGGACAGGGAAGAAGATCAGCCCCAGCATTTT

d_gene: NA
j_gene: TRBJ2-5
abundance: many
v_gene: TRBV15
CDR3aa: CATSRVLSDRQETQYF
CDR3nt: TGTGCCACCAGCAGAGTACTATCCGACAGACAAGAGACCCAGTACTTC

d_gene: NA
j_gene: TRBJ2-7
abundance: NA
v_gene: TRBV11-1
CDR3aa: CASSTQGAGERRMQYF
CDR3nt: TGTGCCAGCAGCACCCAGGGGGCGGGGGAAAGGCGGATGCAGTACTTC

d_gene: NA
j_gene: TRBJ2-5
abundance: many
v_gene: TRBV5-1
CDR3aa: CASISETQYF
CDR3nt: TGCGCCAGCATTTCAGAGACCCAGTACTTC

d_gene: NA
j_gene: TRBJ1-1
abundance: many
v_gene: TRBV20-1
CDR3aa: CGFPGQLEAFF
CDR3nt: TGCGGTTTTCCGGGACAACTTGAAGCTTTCTTT

d_gene: NA
j_gene: TRBJ2-3
abundance: many
v_gene: TRBV6-1
CDR3aa: CASNPGNTDTQYF
CDR3nt: TGTGCCAGCAACCCAGGGAACACAGATACGCAGTATTTT

d_gene: TRBD1
j_gene: TRBJ1-4
abundance: many
v_gene: TRBV27
CDR3aa: CASAGTAATNEKLFF
CDR3nt: TGTGCCAGCGCCGGGACAGCTGCAACTAATGAAAAACTGTTTTTT

d_gene: NA
j_gene: TRBJ1-6
abundance: NA
v_gene: TRBV9
CDR3aa: CASSEGLNSPLHF
CDR3nt: TGTGCCAGCAGCGAGGGTCTTAATTCACCCCTCCACTTT

d_gene: TRBD2
j_gene: TRBJ2-1
abundance: many
v_gene: TRBV11-3
CDR3aa: CASSLDSFRGGKNEQFF
CDR3nt: TGTGCCAGCAGCTTAGATTCGTTTCGGGGGGGCAAAAATGAGCAGTTCTTC

d_gene: NA
j_gene: TRBJ2-1
abundance: NA
v_gene: TRBV15
CDR3aa: CATSRDGNWHANEQFF
CDR3nt: TGTGCCACCAGCAGAGATGGAAATTGGCACGCCAATGAGCAGTTCTTC

d_gene: NA
j_gene: TRBJ1-3
abundance: NA
v_gene: TRBV7-3
CDR3aa: CASTPPGGTAGNTIYF
CDR3nt: TGTGCCAGCACCCCTCCCGGGGGGACGGCTGGAAACACCATATATTTT

d_gene: NA
j_gene: TRBJ1-1
abundance: NA
v_gene: TRBV9
CDR3aa: CASSPQQGMNTEAFF
CDR3nt: TGTGCCAGCAGCCCCCAACAGGGTATGAACACTGAAGCTTTCTTT

d_gene: NA
j_gene: TRBJ1-4
abundance: many
v_gene: TRBV11-2
CDR3aa: CASSSGQGSNEKLFF
CDR3nt: TGTGCCAGCAGTTCCGGCCAGGGATCTAATGAAAAACTGTTTTTT

d_gene: TRBD2
j_gene: TRBJ2-1
abundance: many
v_gene: TRBV4-1
CDR3aa: CASSQDLPAGGQGRQFF
CDR3nt: TGCGCCAGCAGCCAAGATCTACCAGCGGGAGGCCAGGGAAGGCAGTTCTTC

d_gene: NA
j_gene: TRBJ1-1
abundance: many
v_gene: TRBV5-1
CDR3aa: CASSSTLSRNTEAFF
CDR3nt: TGCGCCAGCAGCTCCACCCTTTCTCGAAACACTGAAGCTTTCTTT

d_gene: TRBD2
j_gene: TRBJ2-3
abundance: many
v_gene: TRBV24-1
CDR3aa: CATSDPGLAGADTQYF
CDR3nt: TGTGCCACCAGTGATCCCGGACTAGCGGGAGCAGATACGCAGTATTTT

d_gene: TRBD1
j_gene: TRBJ1-1
abundance: many
v_gene: TRBV28
CDR3aa: CASSLQGATEAFF
CDR3nt: TGTGCCAGCAGTCTACAGGGGGCGACTGAAGCTTTCTTT

d_gene: NA
j_gene: TRBJ1-6
abundance: NA
v_gene: TRBV7-2
CDR3aa: CASSLMSSPLHF
CDR3nt: TGTGCCAGCAGTTTAATGTCCTCACCCCTCCACTTT

d_gene: NA
j_gene: TRBJ2-7
abundance: many
v_gene: TRBV3-1
CDR3aa: CASSHGQHSYEQYF
CDR3nt: TGTGCCAGCAGCCACGGACAGCACTCCTACGAGCAGTACTTC

d_gene: NA
j_gene: TRBJ1-3
abundance: many
v_gene: TRBV18
CDR3aa: CASSPYGQSTNTIYF
CDR3nt: TGTGCCAGCTCACCATATGGACAGTCAACAAACACCATATATTTT

d_gene: NA
j_gene: TRBJ1-5
abundance: many
v_gene: TRBV10-2
CDR3aa: CASSEYPNQPQHF
CDR3nt: TGCGCCAGCAGTGAGTACCCCAATCAGCCCCAGCATTTT

d_gene: NA
j_gene: TRBJ1-4
abundance: many
v_gene: TRBV6-1
CDR3aa: CASRREGGEKLFF
CDR3nt: TGTGCCAGCCGCAGGGAGGGCGGTGAAAAACTGTTTTTT

d_gene: NA
j_gene: TRBJ1-1
abundance: many
v_gene: TRBV30
CDR3aa: CAWSVRRTQTEAFF
CDR3nt: TGTGCCTGGAGTGTACGACGGACGCAAACTGAAGCTTTCTTT

d_gene: NA
j_gene: TRBJ1-6
abundance: many
v_gene: TRBV20-1
CDR3aa: CSARPRQYNSPLHF
CDR3nt: TGCAGTGCTAGGCCCCGACAGTATAATTCACCCCTCCACTTT

d_gene: NA
j_gene: TRBJ1-1
abundance: many
v_gene: TRBV10-1
CDR3aa: CASSLGNPRDEAFF
CDR3nt: TGCGCCAGCAGTCTCGGGAACCCAAGGGATGAAGCTTTCTTT

d_gene: TRBD2
j_gene: TRBJ2-7
abundance: many
v_gene: TRBV19
CDR3aa: CASSRLAGSYEQYF
CDR3nt: TGTGCCAGTAGTAGACTAGCGGGGTCCTACGAGCAGTACTTC